These 26 T cell receptor beta chains were all obtained from the same sample, sequenced in a study. Treg sorting used a CD4+CD25+CD127-/low gate. TCRdb used MiXCR to reprocess the 5' RACE reads, holding one entry per CDR3 protein. There are around 10,000 distinct CDR3 sequences in the sample; 14% occur only once, and 3.3% lies in the top ten. Sequencing was done on a sample of Tregs sorted from blood. These TCRs come from a female donor with breast cancer.

This clonotype was seen more than once but under ten times. The chain uses TRBV30 and TRBJ1-2, with D perhaps matching TRBD1 (5 bases). V shed 3 bases and J shed 3 bases, with 17 bases lying between them. The CDR3 is made up of 15 amino acids. The V gene's germline CDR1 is GTSNPN and CDR2 SVGIG (reference sequence). The CDR3, as DNA: TGTGCCTGGAGCTCAGGGATAAAAGGGTACTATGGCTACACCTTC. Translation: CAWSSGIKGYYGYTF. Combining the CDR3 with reference TRBV30 and TRBJ1-2 gives the whole variable domain SQTIHQWPATLVQPVGSPLSLECTVEGTSNPNLYWYRQAAGRGLQLLFYSVGIGQISSEVPQNLSASRPQDRQFILSSKKLLLSDSGFYLCAWSSGIKGYYGYTFGSGTRLTVV.

By sample fraction, this clonotype is medium-sized. This sequence joins TRBV7-2 and TRBJ2-3; D ambiguous. V lost 5 bases and J lost 1, with 10 bases in between. Germline values: CDR1 SGHTA, CDR2 FQGNSA. CDR3 length: 14 amino acids. The CDR3 nucleotides are TGTGCCAGCAGCCAGAGTCCGGGCACAGATACGCAGTATTTT. Translated: CASSQSPGTDTQYF.

Only a few counts were recorded for this clonotype. This may be a read error: a much more frequent sequence differs by one nucleotide. The CDR3 DNA reads as TGTGCCAGCAGTCCCGCGCGAGCCGCGGGCACTGAAGCTTCCTTT. Translating it yields CASSPARAAGTEASF. The V call is TRBV6-6, the J call TRBJ1-1; unclear D gene. The CDR3 is 15 amino acids. Germline V gene lookup returns CDR1 MNHNY and CDR2 SVGAGI (reference sequence).

By share, this clonotype ranks as medium-sized. This chain uses TRBV7-3 with TRBJ2-1; 7 bases line up with TRBD2. Losses at the gene ends were 5 bases for V and 7 bases for J; bases not matched to a gene: 2. The CDR3 consists of 12 residues. Germline CDR1 and CDR2: SGHTA and FQGTGA. The CDR3 protein is CASSNSGNEQFF. In DNA, the CDR3 is TGTGCCAGCAGCAATAGCGGGAATGAGCAGTTCTTC.

Many counts were recorded for this clonotype. This chain joins TRBV7-9 and TRBJ2-7, with 9 bases aligning to TRBD1. In germline, CDR1 is SEHNR, CDR2 FQNEAQ (reference sequence). V shed 8 bases, J shed 2 bases, and the junction held 7 bases outside the gene matches. The CDR3 length is 14 residues. The DNA of the CDR3 is TGTGCCAGCTCCCCGGGACAGGGCGCCTACGAGCAGTACTTC. Translating it yields CASSPGQGAYEQYF.

This clonotype occurred a few times. Given a much more abundant clone one base away, this may be a read error. This chain uses TRBV7-2 with TRBJ1-1, with D perhaps TRBD1 (5 bases). Germline CDR1 and CDR2: SGHTA and FQGNSA. This CDR3 is built from 15 residues. CDR3 bases: TGTGCCAGCAGCCCAAGGGGTGAGGGAGAGACTGAAGCTTGCTTT. Protein sequence: CASSPRGEGETEACF.

The chain recombines TRBV15 with TRBJ2-1; 13 nucleotides line up with TRBD2. The CDR3 spans 14 residues. Unmatched junction bases numbered 10, after V lost 10 bases and J lost 10 bases. From germline, CDR1 is LNHNV and CDR2 YYDKDF (reference sequence). DNA for the CDR3: TGTGCCATTACGCGGACTAGCGGGAGCAGGGAGCAGTTCTTC. It translates to CAITRTSGSREQFF.

At least ten counts were recorded for this clonotype. The chain has TRBV20-1 and TRBJ2-1; TRBD2 matches at 12 bases. The CDR3 spans 16 residues. The germline CDR1 and CDR2 sequences are DFQATT and SNEGSKA (reference sequence). J lost 5 bases, V lost 2 bases, and 7 bases had no gene match. DNA of the CDR3: TGCAGTGCTAGATCCCTGACTAGCGGGAGCGACAATGAGCAGTTCTTC. This translates into CSARSLTSGSDNEQFF.

This chain connects TRBV2 to TRBJ1-3; no reliable D call. The CDR3 is 15 residues long. In germline, CDR1 is SNHLY, CDR2 FYNNEI. The V end was cut by 3 bases, the J end by 0 bases, with 9 bases between. CDR3 protein: CASSEERVSGNTIYF. As DNA, the CDR3 is TGTGCCAGCAGTGAGGAGAGGGTCTCTGGAAACACCATATATTTT.

This clonotype turned up a few times. The chain recombines TRBV5-1 with TRBJ2-7; a possible D gene is TRBD2 (5 bases). V dropped 2 bases and J dropped 2 bases, with 14 bases sitting between them. The CDR3 extends over 15 amino acids. The germline V gene has CDR1 SGHRS and CDR2 YFSETQ. The CDR3 bases are TGCGCCAGCAGCTTCGGGGAAACCGGGGCCTACGAGCAGTACTTC. Translated, it gives CASSFGETGAYEQYF. The variable domain in full, completed from reference TRBV5-1 and TRBJ2-7, reads KAGVTQTPRYLIKTRGQQVTLSCSPISGHRSVSWYQQTPGQGLQFLFEYFSETQRNKGNFPGRFSGRQFSNSRSEMNVSTLELGDSALYLCASSFGETGAYEQYFGPGTRLTVT.

This clonotype ranks as medium-sized (0.01 to 0.1%). This rearrangement joins TRBV15 to TRBJ2-5; 8 positions match TRBD1. V lost 1 base to trimming and J lost 4 bases; unmatched junction nucleotides: 2. The CDR3 runs 14 residues. Germline CDR1 LNHNV, CDR2 YYDKDF (reference sequence). The CDR3 DNA sequence: TGTGCCACCAGCAGAGGCACAGGGGGAGAGACCCAGTACTTC. Amino acids: CATSRGTGGETQYF.

This clonotype was recorded many times. This rearrangement joins TRBV3-1 to TRBJ2-5; 7 nucleotides align to TRBD2. The CDR3 length is 14 residues. J gave up 4 bases and V 1 base, and 3 bases lay outside the gene matches. CDR1 and CDR2 from the germline V gene are LGHDT and YNNKEL (reference sequence). CDR3 in DNA: TGTGCCAGCAGCCAAGCTACGGGGGGAGAGACCCAGTACTTC. Residues: CASSQATGGETQYF.

About this clonotype: The conserved final phenylalanine or tryptophan is absent from the CDR3, which likely points to a read error. The chain links TRBV20-1 to TRBJ1-1; weak D call: TRBD1 (6 bases). The CDR3 covers 14 residues. The V and J ends lost 3 bases and 0 bases respectively, with 11 bases between them. CDR1 and CDR2 (germline): DFQATT, SNEGSKA (reference sequence). DNA for the CDR3: TGCAGTGCTAGCCGAGGGGGGATGAACACTGAAGCTTTCTTA. This codes for CSASRGGMNTEAFL.

In this sample, this clonotype turned up many times. V is TRBV11-2 and J is TRBJ2-3; 11 bases fit TRBD2. CDR1 is SGHAT and CDR2 is FQNNGV in the germline V gene. This CDR3 region has 17 residues. V was clipped by 5 bases and J by 2 bases; unmatched bases: 9. In nucleotides, the CDR3 is TGTGCCAGCAGCCCAAGGGGACTAGCGGAGAACACAGATACGCAGTATTTT. Translated, it gives CASSPRGLAENTDTQYF.

In this sample, this clonotype is medium-sized (0.01 to 0.1%). J is TRBJ1-4 and V is TRBV7-2, with 7 positions matching TRBD1. The CDR3 length is 15 residues. CDR1 is SGHTA, CDR2 FQGNSA, per germline. The J segment lost 10 bases and the V segment lost 5 bases, leaving 13 bases of the junction unmatched. Written as DNA, the CDR3 is TGTGCCAGCAGCCCAGACAGGGAACCCGGCGGAAAACTGTTTTTT. Its translation is CASSPDREPGGKLFF. The full variable domain, completed using reference TRBV7-2 and TRBJ1-4, is GAGVSQSPSNKVTEKGKDVELRCDPISGHTALYWYRQSLGQGLEFLIYFQGNSAPDKSGLPSDRFSAERTGGSVSTLTIQRTQQEDSAVYLCASSPDREPGGKLFFGSGTQLSVL.

In its sample, this clonotype is medium-sized. The rearrangement uses TRBV29-1 and TRBJ1-2; D is unresolved. This CDR3 is built from 12 residues. Germline CDR1 reads SQVTM; CDR2 reads ANQGSEA. The V end was cut by 6 bases, the J end by 0 bases, with 8 bases between. CDR3 loop: CSVTEANYGYTF. The CDR3 DNA follows: TGCAGCGTCACAGAAGCTAACTATGGCTACACCTTC. Variable domain in full (rest from reference TRBV29-1 and TRBJ1-2): SAVISQKPSRDICQRGTSLTIQCQVDSQVTMMFWYRQQPGQSLTLIATANQGSEATYESGFVIDKFPISRPNLTFSTLTVSNMSPEDSSIYLCSVTEANYGYTFGSGTRLTVV.

This clonotype was recorded a few times. This chain links TRBV5-1 with TRBJ2-7; D is perhaps TRBD1 (6 bases). Germline values: CDR1 SGHRS, CDR2 YFSETQ. V lost 1 base, J lost 0 bases, and 20 bases lay in between. The CDR3 length is 18 residues. CDR3 sequence reads: CASSLRGRFAQGSYEQYF. The DNA of the CDR3 is TGCGCCAGCAGCTTGAGAGGCAGGTTCGCACAGGGCTCCTACGAGCAGTACTTC.

Remarks on this clonotype: The junction and the germline gene differ at one end; a read error may be behind it. The chain recombines TRBV20-1 with TRBJ2-1; 7 nucleotides agree with TRBD1. From germline, CDR1 is DFQATT and CDR2 SNEGSKA (reference sequence). There are 14 residues in the CDR3. In DNA, the CDR3 is TGCAGGGCTAATGGCAGGGGGAAAGTGAATGAGCAGTTCTTC. Its translation: CRANGRGKVNEQFF.

This clonotype appeared many times. The rearrangement joins TRBV5-1 to TRBJ2-2; possible D gene TRBD1, 6 bases. CDR3 length: 14 residues. V lost 4 bases and J 2 bases, leaving 9 bases between the germline ends. Germline V gene sequence: CDR1 SGHRS, CDR2 YFSETQ. The CDR3 nucleotides are TGCGCCAGCAGCAGGACAGATAACACCGGGGAGCTGTTTTTT. Amino acid sequence: CASSRTDNTGELFF.

This clonotype has ten or more counts. The chain couples TRBV19 to TRBJ1-1; 9 bases fit TRBD1. Germline CDR1 and CDR2: LNHDA and SQIVND (reference sequence). This CDR3 spans 14 amino acids. J was trimmed by 11 bases and V by 3 bases; bases with no gene match: 10. The CDR3 is CASSMRDRALFAFF. The CDR3 bases are TGTGCCAGTAGTATGCGGGACAGGGCATTGTTCGCTTTCTTT.

With regard to this clonotype: This may be a read error: a much more frequent sequence differs by one nucleotide. V usage is TRBV7-6 and J usage is TRBJ2-7; D not resolved. This CDR3 comprises 14 residues. Germline V gene data show CDR1 as SGHVS and CDR2 as FNYEAQ. The CDR3 DNA reads as TGTGCCAGCATCTTAGACACCTACTCCTACGAGCAGTACTTC. Its protein is CASILDTYSYEQYF.

For this clonotype: This may be a read error: a much more frequent sequence differs by one nucleotide. The chain uses TRBV29-1 and TRBJ2-5; D gene uncertain. The CDR3 is 13 amino acids. With 4 bases removed from V and 1 base from J, the gap between germline ends came to 10 bases. CDR1 is SQVTM, CDR2 ANQGSEA, per germline. The chain's CDR3 is CSVVRAAQETQYF. In nucleotides, the CDR3 is TGCAGCGTTGTTCGGGCCGCCCAAGAGACCCAGTACTTC.

In its sample, this clonotype was seen many times. This chain joins TRBV24-1 and TRBJ2-7, with a weak D call TRBD2 (5 bases). The germline V and J ends were trimmed by 3 bases and 2 bases, with 19 bases remaining between them. The CDR3 spans 17 residues. Germline CDR1 reads KGHDR; CDR2 reads SFDVKD. The CDR3, as DNA: TGTGCCACCAGTGATACGATTTATGGACTGGCCCCCTACGAGCAGTACTTC. It codes for CATSDTIYGLAPYEQYF.

This clonotype occurred many times. The chain couples TRBV6-1 to TRBJ2-6; D possibly corresponds to TRBD2 (5 bases). The CDR3 is 15 residues long. The ends were cut back, 4 bases at V and 4 bases at J, with 11 bases in the middle. Germline V gene data show CDR1 as MNHNS and CDR2 as SASEGT. CDR3 region: CASSGGNEGANVLTF. In nucleotides, the CDR3 is TGTGCCAGCAGTGGAGGGAATGAAGGGGCCAACGTCCTGACTTTC.

As concerns this clonotype: This may be a read error, as it is one base from a much larger clone. This rearrangement joins TRBV28 to TRBJ2-5; D not certain. Germline lookup yields CDR1 MDHEN and CDR2 SYDVKM. The ends were cut back, 3 bases at V and 7 bases at J, with 9 bases in the middle. The CDR3 is made up of 12 amino acids. CDR3 amino acids: CASSFRRRTQYF. As DNA, the CDR3 is TGTGCCAGCAGTTTTAGGAGAAGGACCCAGTACTTC.

This chain joins TRBV18 and TRBJ2-7; 7 bases map to TRBD1. In germline, CDR1 is KGHSH, CDR2 LQKENI. Losses at the gene ends were 3 bases for V and 3 bases for J; bases not matched to a gene: 17. The CDR3 is 18 residues long. In nucleotides, the CDR3 is TGTGCCAGCTCACCCTTGGCTCCTCTGTGGACAGGTGACTACGAGCAGTACTTC. This gives the protein CASSPLAPLWTGDYEQYF.